A single sample gave rise to the 16 T cell receptor beta chains below, sequenced in a study of identifying expanded T cells in peripheral blood. Libraries were prepared by immunoSEQ multiplex PCR; TCRdb keeps only in-frame clonotypes and omits some of them. Here the sample spans some 91,000 clones, approximately 88% being singletons. Source material: blood. The receptors here all came from a person between 18 and 69 years old in good health.

The chain uses TRBV6-1 and TRBJ1-1; D is possibly TRBD1 (5 bases). V lost 7 bases and J lost 6, with 21 bases in between. The CDR3 is 15 amino acids. Germline lookup yields CDR1 MNHNS and CDR2 SASEGT. The CDR3 nucleotides are TGTGCCAGCATTAAGGCTGGGACGGGCAAGGCTGAAGCTTTCTTT. Translated: CASIKAGTGKAEAFF.

The chain joins TRBV28 to TRBJ1-1; no firm D call. This CDR3 has 14 residues. The V gene lost 6 bases and the J gene lost 7 bases, with 18 bases spanning the gap. In germline, CDR1 is MDHEN, CDR2 SYDVKM. As DNA, the CDR3 is TGTGCCAGCAGGGGCCCGACATTAGGGATTGAAGCTTTCTTT. This encodes CASRGPTLGIEAFF.

The chain carries TRBV29-1 and TRBJ2-1; TRBD1 might be the D (6 bases). Trimming left V 5 bases short and J 4 bases short, with 15 bases between. This CDR3 has 14 residues. Germline-derived CDR1 and CDR2 are SQVTM and ANQGSEA. The CDR3 bases are TGCAGCGTTCGTGTACAGGGAAGATACAATGAGCAGTTCTTC. It translates to CSVRVQGRYNEQFF.

A single count supports this clone. The chain uses TRBV12-5 and TRBJ2-5; tentative D call: TRBD1 (6 bases). The last part of the DNA fits TRBJ2-7 better; the J call may be wrong. Germline CDR1 is LGHNT and CDR2 is FRNRAP. This CDR3 region has 17 residues. The CDR3 DNA reads TGTGCTAGTGGTTTGGGCTCACACCGGGACAACTCCTACGAGCAGTACTTC. Its translation is CASGLGSHRDNSYEQYF.

The chain combines TRBV2 with TRBJ1-3; D uncertain. This CDR3 contains 11 residues. Trimming cost V 8 bases and J 3 bases, with 5 bases left between them. The germline V gene has CDR1 SNHLY and CDR2 FYNNEI. CDR3 in amino acids: CASGGGNTIYF. The CDR3 DNA reads TGTGCCAGCGGAGGTGGAAACACCATATATTTT.

J is TRBJ1-1 and V is TRBV18; D not certain. The V gene's germline CDR1 is KGHSH and CDR2 LQKENI. Trimming pared 1 base from V and 3 bases from J, leaving 9 bases between. This CDR3 has 14 residues. The CDR3 sequence is CASSPQEVDTEAFF. The DNA of the CDR3 is TGTGCCAGCTCACCACAGGAAGTCGACACTGAAGCTTTCTTT.

In this sample, this clone turned up once. V gene TRBV15 combines with J gene TRBJ2-7; 7 nucleotides match TRBD1. V shed 1 base, J shed 3 bases, and the junction held 6 bases outside the gene matches. Germline V gene sequence: CDR1 LNHNV, CDR2 YYDKDF (reference sequence). The CDR3 loop spans 15 amino acids. DNA for the CDR3: TGTGCCACCAGCAGAGGTACAACAGGGGACTACGAGCAGTACTTC. This encodes CATSRGTTGDYEQYF. Together with reference TRBV15 and TRBJ2-7, the CDR3 gives the full variable domain: DAMVIQNPRYQVTQFGKPVTLSCSQTLNHNVMYWYQQKSSQAPKLLFHYYDKDFNNEADTPDNFQSRRPNTSFCFLDIRSPGLGDTAMYLCATSRGTTGDYEQYFGPGTRLTVT.

This clone was observed a handful of times. J is TRBJ2-7 and V is TRBV5-1; D is unresolved. The CDR3 extends over 15 amino acids. Germline values: CDR1 SGHRS, CDR2 YFSETQ. With 4 bases removed from V and 2 bases from J, the gap between germline ends came to 16 bases. The CDR3 DNA follows: TGCGCCAGCAGCAATGCAGGACGCCTTGCCTACGAGCAGTACTTC. It yields the protein CASSNAGRLAYEQYF.

The chain couples TRBV6-5 to TRBJ1-6; TRBD1 matches at 7 bases. V was pared by 6 bases and J by 6 bases, with 8 bases of the junction left unmatched. Germline values: CDR1 MNHEY, CDR2 SVGAGI. The CDR3 is made up of 15 amino acids. CDR3: CASRLQGVGNSPLHF. In DNA form, the CDR3 reads TGTGCCAGCAGGCTCCAGGGGGTGGGTAATTCACCCCTCCACTTT.

The chain is built from TRBV7-3 and TRBJ2-1, with 8 positions matching TRBD1. This CDR3 contains 15 residues. CDR1 is SGHTA and CDR2 is FQGTGA in the germline V gene. V dropped 5 bases and J dropped 4; count of bases not matched to a gene: 7. Written as DNA, the CDR3 is TGTGCCAGCAGCGCCGACAGGGGCGAGTACAATGAGCAGTTCTTC. Translated, it gives CASSADRGEYNEQFF.

The chain employs TRBV4-1 and TRBJ1-4; D might be TRBD1 (5 bases). Trimming took 4 bases from V and 7 from J, leaving 13 bases between them. The CDR3 contains 14 residues. Germline CDR1 is MGHRA and CDR2 is YSYEKL. In nucleotides, the CDR3 is TGCGCCAGCAGCCTAAAAACAGGTTTTGAAAAACTGTTTTTT. Protein product: CASSLKTGFEKLFF.

The chain is built from TRBV9 and TRBJ2-3; weak D call: TRBD1 (5 bases). Trimming pared 3 bases from V and 4 bases from J, leaving 15 bases between. The CDR3 length is 15 residues. The germline CDR1 and CDR2 sequences are SGDLS and YYNGEE. CDR3 sequence: CASSALGLGADTQYF. The CDR3 DNA reads TGTGCCAGCAGCGCATTAGGTCTAGGGGCAGATACGCAGTATTTT. Full variable domain (remainder filled in from reference TRBV9 and TRBJ2-3): DSGVTQTPKHLITATGQRVTLRCSPRSGDLSVYWYQQSLDQGLQFLIQYYNGEERAKGNILERFSAQQFPDLHSELNLSSLELGDSALYFCASSALGLGADTQYFGPGTRLTVL.

The chain joins TRBV4-2 to TRBJ2-6; D unclear. V was cut by 0 bases and J by 0 bases, with 6 bases left in between. Germline assignment: CDR1 LGHNA and CDR2 YNFKEQ. There are 16 residues in the CDR3. The DNA of the CDR3 is TGTGCCAGCAGCCAAGAGCCCAGCTCTGGGGCCAACGTCCTGACTTTC. Protein product: CASSQEPSSGANVLTF.

The chain links TRBV25-1 to TRBJ2-5; D possibly corresponds to TRBD2 (5 bases). The V gene's germline CDR1 is MGHDK and CDR2 SYGVNS. The ends were cut back, 3 bases at V and 2 bases at J, with 16 bases in the middle. The length of the CDR3 is 16 residues. CDR3 sequence reads: CASSDFRGTEQETQYF. The CDR3 DNA sequence: TGTGCCAGCAGTGATTTTCGGGGAACTGAGCAAGAGACCCAGTACTTC. The full variable domain, its missing parts supplied by reference TRBV25-1 and TRBJ2-5, is EADIYQTPRYLVIGTGKKITLECSQTMGHDKMYWYQQDPGMELHLIHYSYGVNSTEKGDLSSESTVSRIRTEHFPLTLESARPSHTSQYLCASSDFRGTEQETQYFGPGTRLLVL.

The sample holds a few counts of this clone. This sequence joins TRBV7-2 and TRBJ1-1, with 12 bases identical to TRBD1. The CDR3 runs to 14 residues. Germline values: CDR1 SGHTA, CDR2 FQGNSA. V lost 5 bases, J lost 4 bases, and 2 bases stayed unmatched. For the CDR3, the DNA is TGTGCCAGCAGCCGGGACAGGGGGCTCACTGAAGCTTTCTTT. This codes for CASSRDRGLTEAFF.

The chain uses TRBV5-4 and TRBJ2-3; 10 nucleotides agree with TRBD1. J lost 3 bases, V lost 3 bases, and 7 bases had no gene match. Germline V CDR1 and CDR2: SGHNT, YYREEE (reference sequence). The CDR3 consists of 16 residues. CDR3 sequence: CASSSPGQGWTDTQYF. CDR3 nucleotide sequence: TGTGCCAGCAGCTCGCCGGGACAGGGGTGGACAGATACGCAGTATTTT.